The 13 T cell receptor beta chains below come from one sample, sequenced in a study of T cells expressing NK-cell markers. TCRdb re-called the 5' RACE reads and gives one entry per CDR3 protein, without DNA. This sample's clone table lists 200,000 to 300,000 distinct CDR3 sequences. The sequenced material came from blood T cells: a sorted CD56 or NKG2C T cell subset, CD4+ or CD8+ T cells, or bulk PBMC T cells (not recorded which). The receptors were gathered from a man between 18 and 29 years old in good health.

The chain links TRBV2 to TRBJ2-3; lacking DNA, the TRBD2 call made by TCRdb goes unchecked. CDR1 is SNHLY, CDR2 FYNNEI, per germline. The CDR3 runs 15 residues. The CDR3: CASSDGGRSTDTQYF.

The rearrangement joins TRBV7-2 to TRBJ2-3. Germline V gives CDR1 SGHTA, CDR2 FQGNSA. This CDR3 spans 15 amino acids. CDR3 in amino acids: CASSRAIGVTDTQYF.

The genes are TRBV20-1 and TRBJ1-5. The germline V gene has CDR1 DFQATT and CDR2 SNEGSKA (reference sequence). This CDR3 is built from 12 residues. CDR3 residues: CSAGEGEQPQHF.

The chain recombines TRBV7-2 with TRBJ2-3. CDR1 and CDR2 from the germline V gene are SGHTA and FQGNSA. This CDR3 has 14 amino acids. The CDR3: CASSPIHLTDTQYF.

The J gene is TRBJ2-1, the V gene TRBV24-1; the D gene TCRdb calls, TRBD2, cannot be checked with no DNA. Germline lookup yields CDR1 KGHDR and CDR2 SFDVKD. The length of the CDR3 is 17 residues. The CDR3 protein is CATSDLGLSGRGNEQFF.

The CDR3 loop is CASSIKTGHGISTEAFF. The chain combines TRBV28 with TRBJ1-1; TCRdb reports TRBD1, a call that lacks DNA to check it against. The V gene's germline CDR1 is MDHEN and CDR2 SYDVKM. This CDR3 spans 17 amino acids.

The rearrangement joins TRBV28 to TRBJ2-3; TCRdb's D call, TRBD2, is unchecked because there is no DNA. Germline CDR1 reads MDHEN; CDR2 reads SYDVKM. CDR3 size: 16 residues. The CDR3 reads CASSLRLAGEGDTQYF.

This chain's CDR3 is CASSPARAVREQYF. V and J are TRBV12-3 or TRBV12-4 and TRBJ2-7. The CDR3 runs to 14 residues.

The chain carries TRBV7-2 and TRBJ1-1. Germline CDR1 is SGHTA and CDR2 is FQGNSA. CDR3 length: 14 amino acids. The chain's CDR3 is CASSSAFVNTEAFF. Using reference TRBV7-2 and TRBJ1-1 for the parts outside the CDR3, the full variable domain is GAGVSQSPSNKVTEKGKDVELRCDPISGHTALYWYRQSLGQGLEFLIYFQGNSAPDKSGLPSDRFSAERTGGSVSTLTIQRTQQEDSAVYLCASSSAFVNTEAFFGQGTRLTVV.

The chain links TRBV7-3 to TRBJ2-2; checking the TCRdb D call of TRBD2 is not possible without DNA. CDR1 and CDR2 (germline): SGHTA, FQGTGA. The CDR3 has 16 amino acids. The chain's CDR3 is CASTPLGRENTGELFF. Supplemented by reference TRBV7-3 and TRBJ2-2, the full variable domain reads GAGVSQTPSNKVTEKGKYVELRCDPISGHTALYWYRQSLGQGPEFLIYFQGTGAADDSGLPNDRFFAVRPEGSVSTLKIQRTERGDSAVYLCASTPLGRENTGELFFGEGSRLTVL.

The rearrangement uses TRBV4-2 and TRBJ2-7; the D call of TRBD1 rests on TCRdb alone, since no DNA is present to check it. Looked up from germline, CDR1 is LGHNA and CDR2 is YNFKEQ. The CDR3 consists of 15 residues. The CDR3 sequence is CASSQRAGAAYEQYF.

This sequence joins TRBV12-3 or TRBV12-4 and TRBJ1-4; the TCRdb call, TRBD1, lacks DNA for checking. This CDR3 region has 16 residues. The CDR3 reads CASSLGTATTNEKLFF.

The chain recombines TRBV24-1 with TRBJ2-1; the TRBD2 assignment by TCRdb is unverifiable without DNA. Germline V gene data show CDR1 as KGHDR and CDR2 as SFDVKD. The CDR3 contains 16 residues. CDR3 sequence: CATSLGGSGLYNEQFF.